What follows are 12 T cell receptor beta chains derived from one specimen sequenced in a study of T-cell reconstitution after alpha-beta-depleted transplantation in children. The library targeted TCRbeta and was prepared with unique molecular identifiers. TCRdb re-derived calls from the PCR reads in MiXCR, one entry per CDR3 protein. This table has hundreds of thousands of distinct CDR3 sequences, around 13% appearing once. Here the sequenced sample was PBMCs from the stem cell graft donor, taken from the stem cell graft. The source is a human donor who donated a stem cell graft to a child with combined immunodeficiency.

This clonotype was seen repeatedly, ten times or more. The V call is TRBV5-1, the J call TRBJ2-1, with 8 bases lining up with TRBD2. The length of the CDR3 is 14 residues. Germline CDR1 and CDR2: SGHRS and YFSETQ. With 0 bases clipped from V and 7 bases from J, the junction kept 3 bases outside the gene matches. This CDR3 is CASSLGLATNEQFF. Here the CDR3 DNA reads TGCGCCAGCAGCTTGGGACTAGCGACAAATGAGCAGTTCTTC.

The sample holds many counts of this clonotype. The chain couples TRBV7-2 to TRBJ1-2, with 7 bases matching TRBD1. CDR3 length: 14 residues. Germline CDR1 and CDR2: SGHTA and FQGNSA. V was clipped by 5 bases and J by 8 bases; unmatched bases: 11. CDR3 coding DNA: TGTGCCAGCAGCCCCGCGCGGGACAGTGGGGGCTACACCTTC. Protein: CASSPARDSGGYTF.

This clonotype has a count of ten or more. The V and J genes are TRBV24-1 and TRBJ2-7; 7 bases align to TRBD1. This CDR3 contains 14 residues. The trim removed 3 bases at V and 5 bases at J, leaving 6 bases unmatched. Germline V gives CDR1 KGHDR, CDR2 SFDVKD. This CDR3 reads CATSDETGENEQYF. DNA for the CDR3: TGTGCCACCAGTGATGAAACAGGGGAGAACGAGCAGTACTTC.

This clonotype has ten or more counts. The CDR3 here is CASSKGLAGDPYYEQYF. The DNA for the CDR3 is TGTGCCAGCAGCAAAGGACTAGCGGGAGATCCTTACTACGAGCAGTACTTC. This chain connects TRBV5-5 to TRBJ2-7, with 13 nucleotides matching TRBD2. V gave up 4 bases and J gave up 3 bases; unmatched junction bases: 10. Germline assignment: CDR1 SGHKS and CDR2 YYEKEE (reference sequence). This CDR3 region has 17 residues. Based on the CDR3 plus reference TRBV5-5 and TRBJ2-7, the full variable domain is DAGVTQSPTHLIKTRGQQVTLRCSPISGHKSVSWYQQVLGQGPQFIFQYYEKEERGRGNFPDRFSARQFPNYSSELNVNALLLGDSALYLCASSKGLAGDPYYEQYFGPGTRLTVT.

V is TRBV27 and J is TRBJ2-1; possibly TRBD1 or TRBD2 for D (6 bases each). Per the germline V gene, CDR1 is MNHEY and CDR2 is SMNVEV (reference sequence). V dropped 7 bases and J dropped 7 bases, with 11 bases sitting between them. The CDR3 is 12 amino acids. The CDR3 DNA sequence: TGTGCCAGCAAAAGGGGGGCAAATGAGCAGTTCTTC. Its translation: CASKRGANEQFF.

This clonotype has more than one count but fewer than ten. The genes are TRBV7-9 and TRBJ1-1; D is unclear. The CDR3 runs 13 residues. Germline CDR1 and CDR2: SEHNR and FQNEAQ (reference sequence). V was trimmed by 11 bases and J by 3 bases, leaving 16 bases between them. CDR3 residues: CAGVGQTDTEAFF. CDR3 bases: TGTGCCGGGGTTGGGCAGACCGACACTGAAGCTTTCTTT.

This clonotype was picked up a small number of times. This chain connects TRBV6-2 or TRBV6-3 to TRBJ2-7; D is unresolved. This CDR3 region has 17 residues. CDR1 and CDR2 from the germline V gene are MNHEY and SVGEGT. The V end was cut by 4 bases, the J end by 2 bases, with 21 bases between. The CDR3 here is CASSSEIFYRGTYEQYF. Here the CDR3 DNA reads TGTGCCAGCAGTTCCGAGATTTTTTACCGCGGAACCTACGAGCAGTACTTC.

This clonotype was detected a few times. The rearrangement joins TRBV20-1 to TRBJ2-2; D gene ambiguous. The CDR3 sequence is 15 residues long. Germline assignment: CDR1 DFQATT and CDR2 SNEGSKA (reference sequence). V lost 2 bases to trimming and J lost 2 bases, with 12 bases between them. The CDR3 DNA reads as TGCAGTGCTAGACCCTCAACTGGAAACACCGGGGAGCTGTTTTTT. Translated, it gives CSARPSTGNTGELFF.

This clonotype was seen a handful of times. V and J are TRBV2 and TRBJ2-1; D perhaps matches TRBD2 (6 bases). V was pared by 5 bases and J by 7 bases, with 12 bases between. The CDR3 is 13 residues long. Germline CDR1 reads SNHLY; CDR2 reads FYNNEI. The CDR3 bases are TGTGCCAGCAGTCTAGCGATGGGGAATGAGCAGTTCTTC. Its translation: CASSLAMGNEQFF.

This clonotype was counted between two and nine times. The chain combines TRBV6-2 or TRBV6-3 with TRBJ1-1; D not certain. CDR1 and CDR2 (germline): MNHEY, SVGEGT. V was pared by 1 base and J by 0 bases, with 6 bases between. CDR3 length equals 14 residues. The CDR3, as DNA: TGTGCCAGCAGTTACTTCTCAATGAACACTGAAGCTTTCTTT. It is translated as CASSYFSMNTEAFF.

This clonotype was counted ten times or more. V usage is TRBV7-9 and J usage is TRBJ1-1; D might be TRBD1 (5 bases). The CDR3 consists of 12 residues. Trimming removed 5 bases at V and 8 bases at J, with 12 bases between. CDR1 is SEHNR and CDR2 is FQNEAQ in the germline V gene (reference sequence). The CDR3 bases are TGTGCCAGCAGCCCAGGGAGACTAGAAGCTTTCTTT. Translation: CASSPGRLEAFF.

In its sample, this clonotype was seen many times. J is TRBJ2-7 and V is TRBV27, with D possibly being TRBD1 (6 bases). Trimming left V 2 bases short and J 11 bases short, with 13 bases between. Germline CDR1 MNHEY, CDR2 SMNVEV (reference sequence). The CDR3 sequence is 12 residues long. The DNA for the CDR3 is TGTGCCAGCAGTTTAACCGGGGCAGGGGAGTACTTC. It is translated as CASSLTGAGEYF.